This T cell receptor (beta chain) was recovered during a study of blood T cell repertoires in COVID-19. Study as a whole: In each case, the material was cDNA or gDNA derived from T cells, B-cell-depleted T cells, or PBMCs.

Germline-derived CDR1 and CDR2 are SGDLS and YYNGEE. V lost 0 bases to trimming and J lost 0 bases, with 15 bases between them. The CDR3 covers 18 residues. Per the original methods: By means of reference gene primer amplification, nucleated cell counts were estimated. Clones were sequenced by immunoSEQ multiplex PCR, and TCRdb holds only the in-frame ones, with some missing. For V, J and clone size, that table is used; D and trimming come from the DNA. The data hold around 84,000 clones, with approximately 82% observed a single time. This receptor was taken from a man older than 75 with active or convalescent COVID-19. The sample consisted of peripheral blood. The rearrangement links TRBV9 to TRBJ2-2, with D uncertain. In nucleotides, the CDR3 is TGTGCCAGCAGCGTAGCTGGGCAGGCTAACGCGAACACCGGGGAGCTGTTTTTT. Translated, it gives CASSVAGQANANTGELFF.